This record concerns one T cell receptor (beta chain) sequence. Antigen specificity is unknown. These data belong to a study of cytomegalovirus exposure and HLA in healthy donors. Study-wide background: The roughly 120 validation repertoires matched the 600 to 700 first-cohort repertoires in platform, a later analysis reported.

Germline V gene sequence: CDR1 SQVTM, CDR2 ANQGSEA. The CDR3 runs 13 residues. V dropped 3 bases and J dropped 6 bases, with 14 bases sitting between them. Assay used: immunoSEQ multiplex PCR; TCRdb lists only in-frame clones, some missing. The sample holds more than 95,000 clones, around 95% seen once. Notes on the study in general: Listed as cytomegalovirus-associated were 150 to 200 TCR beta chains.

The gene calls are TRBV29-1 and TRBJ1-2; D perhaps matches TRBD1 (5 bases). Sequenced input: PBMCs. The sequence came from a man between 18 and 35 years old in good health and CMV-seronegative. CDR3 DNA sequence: TGCAGCGTTGAGGGGCCGCGAGTTGATGGCTACACCTTC. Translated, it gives CSVEGPRVDGYTF. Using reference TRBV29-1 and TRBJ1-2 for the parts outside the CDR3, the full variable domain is SAVISQKPSRDICQRGTSLTIQCQVDSQVTMMFWYRQQPGQSLTLIATANQGSEATYESGFVIDKFPISRPNLTFSTLTVSNMSPEDSSIYLCSVEGPRVDGYTFGSGTRLTVV.